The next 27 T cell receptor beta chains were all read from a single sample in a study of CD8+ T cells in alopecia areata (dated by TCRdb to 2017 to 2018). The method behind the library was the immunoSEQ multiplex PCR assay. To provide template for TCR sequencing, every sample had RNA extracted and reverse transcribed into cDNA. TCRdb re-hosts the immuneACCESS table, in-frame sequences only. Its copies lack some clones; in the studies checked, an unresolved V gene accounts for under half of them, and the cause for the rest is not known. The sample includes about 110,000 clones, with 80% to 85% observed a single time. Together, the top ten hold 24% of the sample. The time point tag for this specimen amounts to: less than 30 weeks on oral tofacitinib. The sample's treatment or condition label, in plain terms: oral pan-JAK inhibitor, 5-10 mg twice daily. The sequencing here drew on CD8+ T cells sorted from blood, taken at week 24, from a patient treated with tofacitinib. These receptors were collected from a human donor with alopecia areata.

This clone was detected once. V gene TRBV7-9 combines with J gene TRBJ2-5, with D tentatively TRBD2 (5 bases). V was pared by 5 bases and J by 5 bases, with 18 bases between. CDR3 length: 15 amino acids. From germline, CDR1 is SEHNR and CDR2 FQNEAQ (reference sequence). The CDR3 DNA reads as TGTGCCAGCAGCAGCAGCACCCTCCCGGGGGAGACCCAGTACTTC. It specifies CASSSSTLPGETQYF.

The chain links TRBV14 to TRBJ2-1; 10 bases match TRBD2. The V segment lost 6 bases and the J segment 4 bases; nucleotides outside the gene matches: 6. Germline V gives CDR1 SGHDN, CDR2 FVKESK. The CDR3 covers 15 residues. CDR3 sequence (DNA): TGTGCCAGCAGACCTACTAGCGGGGCATACAATGAGCAGTTCTTC. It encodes CASRPTSGAYNEQFF.

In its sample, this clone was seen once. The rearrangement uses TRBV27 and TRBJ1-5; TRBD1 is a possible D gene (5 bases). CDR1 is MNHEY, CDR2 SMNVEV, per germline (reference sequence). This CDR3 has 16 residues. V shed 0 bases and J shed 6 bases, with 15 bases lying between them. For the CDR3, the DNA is TGTGCCAGCAGTTTATCGGGCCGGTCAGGGTCTCAGCCCCAGCATTTT. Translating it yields CASSLSGRSGSQPQHF.

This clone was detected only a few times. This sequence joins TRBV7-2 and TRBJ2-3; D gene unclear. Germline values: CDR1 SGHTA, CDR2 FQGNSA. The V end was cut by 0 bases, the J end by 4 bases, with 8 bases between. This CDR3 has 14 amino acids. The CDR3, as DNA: TGTGCCAGCAGCTTAGCCCCGATGCCAGATACGCAGTATTTT. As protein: CASSLAPMPDTQYF.

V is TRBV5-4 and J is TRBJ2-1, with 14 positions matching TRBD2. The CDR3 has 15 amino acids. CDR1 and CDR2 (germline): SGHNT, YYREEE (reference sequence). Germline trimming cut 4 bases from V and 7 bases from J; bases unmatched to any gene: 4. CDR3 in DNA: TGTGCCAGCAGCATAGGACTAGCGGGGGGTAATGAGCAGTTCTTC. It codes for CASSIGLAGGNEQFF.

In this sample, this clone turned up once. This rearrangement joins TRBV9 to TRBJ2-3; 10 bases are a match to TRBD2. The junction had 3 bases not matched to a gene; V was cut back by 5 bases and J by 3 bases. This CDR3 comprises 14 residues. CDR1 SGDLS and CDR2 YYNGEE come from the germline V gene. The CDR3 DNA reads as TGTGCCAGCAGGACGGGACTAGCGACAGATACGCAGTATTTT. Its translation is CASRTGLATDTQYF. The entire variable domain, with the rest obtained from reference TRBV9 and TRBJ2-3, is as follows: DSGVTQTPKHLITATGQRVTLRCSPRSGDLSVYWYQQSLDQGLQFLIQYYNGEERAKGNILERFSAQQFPDLHSELNLSSLELGDSALYFCASRTGLATDTQYFGPGTRLTVL.

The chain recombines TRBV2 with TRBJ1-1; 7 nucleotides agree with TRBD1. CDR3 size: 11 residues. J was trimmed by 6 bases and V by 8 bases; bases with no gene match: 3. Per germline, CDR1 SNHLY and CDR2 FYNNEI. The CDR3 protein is CASCTGAEAFF. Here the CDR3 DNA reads TGTGCCAGCTGCACAGGGGCTGAAGCTTTCTTT.

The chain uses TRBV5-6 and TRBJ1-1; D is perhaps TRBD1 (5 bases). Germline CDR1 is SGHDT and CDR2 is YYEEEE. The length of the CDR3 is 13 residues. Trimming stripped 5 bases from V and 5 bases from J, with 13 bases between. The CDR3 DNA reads TGTGCCAGCAGTCTGGGGGGTCGGACTGAAGCTTTCTTT. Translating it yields CASSLGGRTEAFF.

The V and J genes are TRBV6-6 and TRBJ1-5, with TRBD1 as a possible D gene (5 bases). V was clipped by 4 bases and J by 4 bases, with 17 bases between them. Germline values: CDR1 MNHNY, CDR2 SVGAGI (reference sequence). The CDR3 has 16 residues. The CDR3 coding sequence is TGTGCCAGCAGTTTCGGACATCGGAGCAGTAATCAGCCCCAGCATTTT. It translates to CASSFGHRSSNQPQHF.

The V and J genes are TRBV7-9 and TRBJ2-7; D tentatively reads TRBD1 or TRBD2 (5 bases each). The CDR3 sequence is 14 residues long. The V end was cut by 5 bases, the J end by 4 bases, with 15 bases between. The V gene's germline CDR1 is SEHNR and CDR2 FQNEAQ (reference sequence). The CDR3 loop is CASSPRDGLYEQYF. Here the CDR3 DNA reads TGTGCCAGCAGCCCCCGGGACGGGTTATACGAGCAGTACTTC.

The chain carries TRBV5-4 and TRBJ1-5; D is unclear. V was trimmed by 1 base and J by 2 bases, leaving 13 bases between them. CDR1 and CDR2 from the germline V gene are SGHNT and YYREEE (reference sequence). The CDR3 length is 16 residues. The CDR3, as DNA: TGTGCCAGCAGCTTGACCCCCGGGGATGGCAATCAGCCCCAGCATTTT. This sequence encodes CASSLTPGDGNQPQHF.

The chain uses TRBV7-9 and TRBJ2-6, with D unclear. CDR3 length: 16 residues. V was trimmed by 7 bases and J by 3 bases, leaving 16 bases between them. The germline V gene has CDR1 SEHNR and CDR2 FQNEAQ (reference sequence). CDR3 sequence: CASTRVGVSGANVLTF. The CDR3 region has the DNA TGTGCCAGCACCCGGGTTGGGGTGAGTGGGGCCAACGTCCTGACTTTC.

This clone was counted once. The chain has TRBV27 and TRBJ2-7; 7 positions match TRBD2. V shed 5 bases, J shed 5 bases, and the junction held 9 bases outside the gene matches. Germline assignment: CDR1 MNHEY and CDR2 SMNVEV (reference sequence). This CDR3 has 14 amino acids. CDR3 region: CASSIYGGSDEQYF. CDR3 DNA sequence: TGTGCCAGCAGTATCTACGGGGGGTCTGACGAGCAGTACTTC.

CDR3 sequence (DNA): TGCAGCGTTGAAGGCAGGGGGCTGGTCGGGGAGCTGTTTTTT. As protein: CSVEGRGLVGELFF. The J gene is TRBJ2-2, the V gene TRBV29-1, with TRBD1 matching over 8 bases. CDR1 and CDR2 from the germline V gene are SQVTM and ANQGSEA. Unmatched junction bases numbered 5, after V lost 1 base and J lost 7 bases. This CDR3 is built from 14 residues.

The CDR3 protein is CAISVGQGSYEQYF. As DNA, the CDR3 is TGTGCCATCAGTGTGGGACAGGGAAGCTACGAGCAGTACTTC. J is TRBJ2-7 and V is TRBV10-3, with 9 nucleotides matching TRBD1. There are 14 residues in the CDR3. The junction had 4 bases not matched to a gene; V was cut back by 4 bases and J by 3 bases. Germline V CDR1 and CDR2: ENHRY, SYGVKD.

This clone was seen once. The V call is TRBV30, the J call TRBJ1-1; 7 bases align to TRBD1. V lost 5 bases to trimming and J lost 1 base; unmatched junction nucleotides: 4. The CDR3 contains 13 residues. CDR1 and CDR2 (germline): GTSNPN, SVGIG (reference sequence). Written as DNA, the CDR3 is TGTGCCTGGGGGACAGCGACGAACACTGAAGCTTTCTTT. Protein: CAWGTATNTEAFF.

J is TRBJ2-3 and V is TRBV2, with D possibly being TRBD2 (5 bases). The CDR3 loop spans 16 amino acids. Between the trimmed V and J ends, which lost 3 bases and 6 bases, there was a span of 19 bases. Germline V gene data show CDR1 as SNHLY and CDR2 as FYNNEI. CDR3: CASSESSSVGRDTQYF. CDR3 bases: TGTGCCAGCAGTGAGTCTAGCTCAGTGGGTCGTGATACGCAGTATTTT.

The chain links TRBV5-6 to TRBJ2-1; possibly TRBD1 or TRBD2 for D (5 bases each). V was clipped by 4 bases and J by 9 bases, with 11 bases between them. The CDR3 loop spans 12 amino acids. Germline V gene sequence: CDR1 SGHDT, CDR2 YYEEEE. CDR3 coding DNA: TGTGCCAGCAGCCCACAAGGGACTGAGCAGTTCTTC. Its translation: CASSPQGTEQFF.

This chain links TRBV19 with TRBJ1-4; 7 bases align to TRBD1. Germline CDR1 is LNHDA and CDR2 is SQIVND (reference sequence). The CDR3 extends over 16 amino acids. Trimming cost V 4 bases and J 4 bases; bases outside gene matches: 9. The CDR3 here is CASSSGTDGINEKLFF. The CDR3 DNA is TGTGCCAGTAGTAGCGGGACAGATGGAATTAATGAAAAACTGTTTTTT.

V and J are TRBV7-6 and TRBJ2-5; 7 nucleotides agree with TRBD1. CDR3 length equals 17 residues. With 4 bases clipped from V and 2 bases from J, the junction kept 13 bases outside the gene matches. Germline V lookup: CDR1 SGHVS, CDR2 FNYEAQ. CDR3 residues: CASSSHYWGQIQETQYF. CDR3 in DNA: TGTGCCAGCAGCTCCCATTACTGGGGACAGATACAAGAGACCCAGTACTTC.

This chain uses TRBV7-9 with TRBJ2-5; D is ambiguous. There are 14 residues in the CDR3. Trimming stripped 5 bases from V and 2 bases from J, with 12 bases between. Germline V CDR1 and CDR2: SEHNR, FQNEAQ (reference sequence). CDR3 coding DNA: TGTGCCAGCAGCGGTACCGGGCCACAAGAGACCCAGTACTTC. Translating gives CASSGTGPQETQYF.

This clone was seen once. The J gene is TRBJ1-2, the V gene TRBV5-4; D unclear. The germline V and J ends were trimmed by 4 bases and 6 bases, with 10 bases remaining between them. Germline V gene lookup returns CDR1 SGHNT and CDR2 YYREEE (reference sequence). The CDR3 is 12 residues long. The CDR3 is CASSPGDDGYTF. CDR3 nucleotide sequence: TGTGCCAGCAGCCCCGGAGATGATGGCTACACCTTC.

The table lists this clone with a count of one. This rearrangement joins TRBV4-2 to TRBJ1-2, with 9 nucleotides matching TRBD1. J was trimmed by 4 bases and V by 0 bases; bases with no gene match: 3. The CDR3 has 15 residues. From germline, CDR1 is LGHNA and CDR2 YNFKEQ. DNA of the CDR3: TGTGCCAGCAGCCAAGAGGGGACAGGGATCTATGGCTACACCTTC. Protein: CASSQEGTGIYGYTF.

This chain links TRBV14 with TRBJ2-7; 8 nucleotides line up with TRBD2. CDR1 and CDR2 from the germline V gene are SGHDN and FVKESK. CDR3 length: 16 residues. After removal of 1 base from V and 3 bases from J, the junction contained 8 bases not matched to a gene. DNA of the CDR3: TGTGCCAGCAGCCAAGTTGCCGGACTAGCAGGCTACGAGCAGTACTTC. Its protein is CASSQVAGLAGYEQYF.

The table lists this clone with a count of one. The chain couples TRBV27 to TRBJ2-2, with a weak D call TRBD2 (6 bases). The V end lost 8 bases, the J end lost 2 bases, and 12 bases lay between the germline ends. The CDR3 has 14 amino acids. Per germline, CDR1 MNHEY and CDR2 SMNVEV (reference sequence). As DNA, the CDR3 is TGTGCCAGCGGAGGGCAGATAAACACCGGGGAGCTGTTTTTT. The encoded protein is CASGGQINTGELFF.

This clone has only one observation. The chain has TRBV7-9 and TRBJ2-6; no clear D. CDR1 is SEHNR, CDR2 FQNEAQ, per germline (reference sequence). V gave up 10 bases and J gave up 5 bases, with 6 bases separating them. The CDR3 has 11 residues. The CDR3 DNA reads TGTGCCACCCCTAGGGCCAACGTCCTGACTTTC. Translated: CATPRANVLTF.

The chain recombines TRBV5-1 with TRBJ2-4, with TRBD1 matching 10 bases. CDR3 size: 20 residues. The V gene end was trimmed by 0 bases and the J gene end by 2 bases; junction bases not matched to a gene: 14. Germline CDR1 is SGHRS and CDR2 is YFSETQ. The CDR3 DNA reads TGCGCCAGCAGCTTGGTGCCGGGGACAGGGGATTACCATCCCAAAAACATTCAGTACTTC. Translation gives CASSLVPGTGDYHPKNIQYF.